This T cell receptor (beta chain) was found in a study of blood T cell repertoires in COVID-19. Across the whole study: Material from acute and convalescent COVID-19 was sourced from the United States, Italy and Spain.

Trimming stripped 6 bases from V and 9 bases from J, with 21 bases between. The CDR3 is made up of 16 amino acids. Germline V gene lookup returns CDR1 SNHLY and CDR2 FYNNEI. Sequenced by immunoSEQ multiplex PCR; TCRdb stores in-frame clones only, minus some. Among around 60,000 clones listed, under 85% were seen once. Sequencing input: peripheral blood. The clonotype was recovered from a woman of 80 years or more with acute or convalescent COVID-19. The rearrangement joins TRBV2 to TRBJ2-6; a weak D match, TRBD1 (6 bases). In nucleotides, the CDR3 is TGTGCCAGCAGACCCACTCTACAGGGCCGAGGCAACGTCCTGACTTTC. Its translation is CASRPTLQGRGNVLTF.